One T cell receptor beta chain is described in this entry. The data stem from a study of OX40 agonist ivuxolimab in advanced cancers. Method: immunoSEQ multiplex PCR; TCRdb's copy keeps in-frame clones and lacks some. In the table there are 58,000 or so clones, 75% to 90% of which are singletons. This CDR3 is built from 11 residues. V lost 5 bases and J 6 bases, leaving 10 bases between the germline ends. Germline V gives CDR1 DFQATT, CDR2 SNEGSKA (reference sequence). The sequence came from an adult with an advanced solid tumor such as melanoma, head and neck, liver or kidney cancer. The rearrangement uses TRBV20-1 and TRBJ2-5; D is ambiguous. The sequencing used CD4+ or CD8+ T cells sorted from blood, collected in a trial of the OX40 agonist ivuxolimab. The CDR3 spells CSARPTQTQYF. In DNA form, the CDR3 reads TGCAGTGCTCGGCCTACCCAGACCCAGTACTTC.